Shown below are 25 T cell receptor beta chains from a single sample sequenced in a study of blood T cell repertoires in COVID-19. Sequenced by immunoSEQ multiplex PCR; TCRdb stores in-frame clones only, minus some. The sample lists fewer than 200,000 clones, just over 85% occurring once. The sample comprised PBMCs or T cells enriched from blood (not recorded which). The receptors were gathered from a woman aged 18-30 years who had recovered from COVID-19.

The chain couples TRBV7-2 to TRBJ2-1; 8 nucleotides agree with TRBD2. Germline V gene sequence: CDR1 SGHTA, CDR2 FQGNSA. The CDR3 has 13 residues. The V gene end was trimmed by 8 bases and the J gene end by 6 bases; junction bases not matched to a gene: 6. The CDR3 bases are TGTGCCAGCGCTTTCGGACTAGCCAATGAGCAGTTCTTC. Translation: CASAFGLANEQFF. The full variable domain, in which reference TRBV7-2 and TRBJ2-1 provide the parts outside the CDR3, is GAGVSQSPSNKVTEKGKDVELRCDPISGHTALYWYRQSLGQGLEFLIYFQGNSAPDKSGLPSDRFSAERTGGSVSTLTIQRTQQEDSAVYLCASAFGLANEQFFGPGTRLTVL.

About this clone itself: Other DNA sequences within the sample encode an identical CDR3. The rearrangement joins TRBV27 to TRBJ1-2; 7 positions match TRBD1. Germline assignment: CDR1 MNHEY and CDR2 SMNVEV (reference sequence). The CDR3 runs 15 residues. The trim removed 3 bases at V and 3 bases at J, leaving 7 bases unmatched. CDR3 in amino acids: CASSLYSGGHYGYTF. In DNA, the CDR3 is TGTGCCAGCAGTTTGTATTCAGGGGGACACTATGGCTACACCTTC.

This clone was picked up one time. The chain couples TRBV5-1 to TRBJ2-3; 7 positions match TRBD2. Germline CDR1 SGHRS, CDR2 YFSETQ. The V and J ends lost 4 bases and 0 bases, in that order; junction bases with no gene match: 5. The CDR3 is 15 residues long. Here the CDR3 reads CASSLSGTSTDTQYF. CDR3 DNA sequence: TGCGCCAGCAGCCTAAGCGGGACTAGCACAGATACGCAGTATTTT. The variable domain in full, completed from reference TRBV5-1 and TRBJ2-3, reads KAGVTQTPRYLIKTRGQQVTLSCSPISGHRSVSWYQQTPGQGLQFLFEYFSETQRNKGNFPGRFSGRQFSNSRSEMNVSTLELGDSALYLCASSLSGTSTDTQYFGPGTRLTVL.

The gene calls are TRBV28 and TRBJ1-1; D is ambiguous. CDR3 size: 17 residues. V was clipped by 3 bases and J by 4 bases, with 21 bases between them. The germline V gene encodes CDR1 MDHEN and CDR2 SYDVKM. The CDR3 DNA reads TGTGCCAGCAGTTTCCTTTCCGGAGGGCGCGGTGTCACTGAAGCTTTCTTT. Its protein is CASSFLSGGRGVTEAFF.

The chain carries TRBV27 and TRBJ1-1, with TRBD1 as a possible D gene (6 bases). Germline assignment: CDR1 MNHEY and CDR2 SMNVEV (reference sequence). The germline V and J ends were trimmed by 3 bases and 4 bases, with 12 bases remaining between them. This CDR3 comprises 14 residues. The CDR3, as DNA: TGTGCCAGCAGTTTTGCAGGGGCGATCACTGAAGCTTTCTTT. Residues: CASSFAGAITEAFF.

This chain links TRBV19 with TRBJ2-1; 8 bases fit TRBD1. Germline lookup yields CDR1 LNHDA and CDR2 SQIVND (reference sequence). V lost 4 bases, J lost 2 bases, and 7 bases stayed unmatched. The CDR3 is 16 amino acids. CDR3 sequence reads: CASSSITGGTYNEQFF. The CDR3, as DNA: TGTGCCAGTAGTAGCATCACAGGGGGTACCTACAATGAGCAGTTCTTC.

The CDR3 protein is CASEPDRGGGELFF. The CDR3 DNA reads TGTGCCAGCGAACCGGACCGGGGAGGCGGGGAGCTGTTTTTT. The chain recombines TRBV6-5 with TRBJ2-2, with D perhaps matching TRBD2 (6 bases). Trimming pared 8 bases from V and 7 bases from J, leaving 17 bases between. CDR1 is MNHEY and CDR2 is SVGAGI in the germline V gene. CDR3 length: 14 residues.

This chain uses TRBV10-3 with TRBJ2-7; 8 bases map to TRBD1. The CDR3 runs to 13 residues. V was clipped by 10 bases and J by 0 bases; unmatched bases: 5. CDR1 and CDR2 (germline): ENHRY, SYGVKD. In DNA form, the CDR3 reads TGTGCCAGCTCGACAGGGGACTCCTACGAGCAGTACTTC. This codes for CASSTGDSYEQYF.

The rearrangement joins TRBV28 to TRBJ2-7; possibly TRBD1 for D (6 bases). CDR3 length equals 12 residues. V lost 7 bases, J lost 3 bases, and 10 bases lay in between. The germline V gene encodes CDR1 MDHEN and CDR2 SYDVKM. Here the CDR3 DNA reads TGTGCCAGCACGGACAGCCACTACGAGCAGTACTTC. Encoded protein: CASTDSHYEQYF.

In its sample, this clone was seen a few times. The CDR3 here is CSASTGTSGYNEQFF. In DNA, the CDR3 is TGCAGTGCTAGTACCGGGACTAGCGGATACAATGAGCAGTTCTTC. The chain uses TRBV20-1 and TRBJ2-1, with 11 bases lining up with TRBD2. V dropped 3 bases and J dropped 4; count of bases not matched to a gene: 5. CDR1 is DFQATT and CDR2 is SNEGSKA in the germline V gene (reference sequence). This CDR3 has 15 amino acids.

The chain combines TRBV28 with TRBJ1-3; D is uncertain. The CDR3 consists of 12 residues. V dropped 10 bases and J dropped 0 bases, with 7 bases sitting between them. Germline V lookup: CDR1 MDHEN, CDR2 SYDVKM. This CDR3 reads CAIESSGNTIYF. The CDR3, as DNA: TGTGCCATCGAGAGCTCTGGAAACACCATATATTTT.

The chain carries TRBV10-1 and TRBJ1-1; tentative D call: TRBD1 (5 bases). The germline V and J ends were trimmed by 3 bases and 2 bases, with 10 bases remaining between them. Germline-derived CDR1 and CDR2 are WNHNN and SYGVQD (reference sequence). The CDR3 has 14 residues. The CDR3 spells CASSDQGLNTEAFF. In nucleotides, the CDR3 is TGCGCCAGCAGTGATCAGGGATTAAACACTGAAGCTTTCTTT.

The chain couples TRBV10-3 to TRBJ1-1; 9 nucleotides line up with TRBD1. V trimming: 6 bases; J trimming: 5 bases; junction bases outside the gene matches: 13. Germline CDR1 and CDR2: ENHRY and SYGVKD. This CDR3 spans 16 amino acids. The CDR3 loop is CAISPLSLTGGTEAFF. The CDR3 DNA sequence: TGTGCCATCAGCCCCCTCAGCTTGACAGGGGGGACTGAAGCTTTCTTT.

The chain employs TRBV2 and TRBJ1-2; D not certain. Germline-derived CDR1 and CDR2 are SNHLY and FYNNEI. V lost 6 bases to trimming and J lost 6 bases, with 11 bases between them. This CDR3 contains 12 residues. Here the CDR3 reads CASRLGSDGYTF. CDR3 nucleotide sequence: TGTGCCAGCAGGCTGGGGAGCGATGGCTACACCTTC.

This clone was detected only once. Compared with germline, one end of the junction differs, possibly owing to a read error. The rearrangement joins TRBV5-1 to TRBJ1-2; D may be TRBD1 (5 bases). The germline CDR1 and CDR2 sequences are SGHRS and YFSETQ. The CDR3 sequence is 15 residues long. The chain's CDR3 is CASRLALGGTFGYTF. DNA of the CDR3: TGCGCCAGCAGGTTGGCCCTGGGGGGGACTTTTGGCTACACCTTC.

This chain links TRBV27 with TRBJ2-7, with 10 bases lining up with TRBD2. Germline loops: CDR1 MNHEY, CDR2 SMNVEV (reference sequence). CDR3 length: 15 residues. V was clipped by 0 bases and J by 3 bases; unmatched bases: 2. The CDR3 loop reads CASSLSGTSDYEQYF. As DNA, the CDR3 is TGTGCCAGCAGTTTATCTGGGACTAGCGACTACGAGCAGTACTTC.

The rearrangement uses TRBV4-2 and TRBJ1-2, with D possibly TRBD1 on 6 matching bases. Germline assignment: CDR1 LGHNA and CDR2 YNFKEQ. The ends were cut back, 0 bases at V and 2 bases at J, with 16 bases in the middle. The CDR3 spans 17 residues. DNA for the CDR3: TGTGCCAGCAGCCAAGATTGGGGGGGGCAACTCAACTATGGCTACACCTTC. Protein sequence: CASSQDWGGQLNYGYTF.

CDR3 sequence: CASSSQGQGTEAFF. The CDR3 region has the DNA TGTGCCAGCAGCTCACAGGGGCAGGGAACTGAAGCTTTCTTT. The V gene is TRBV7-9, the J gene TRBJ1-1; TRBD1 aligns across 7 bases. This CDR3 is 14 amino acids long. V shed 4 bases and J 5 bases; nucleotides not matched to a gene: 7. Germline V CDR1 and CDR2: SEHNR, FQNEAQ (reference sequence).

The chain uses TRBV2 and TRBJ1-1, with a weak D call TRBD1 (5 bases). In germline, CDR1 is SNHLY, CDR2 FYNNEI. Trimming cost V 4 bases and J 10 bases, with 19 bases left between them. CDR3 size: 14 residues. Written as DNA, the CDR3 is TGTGCCAGCAGTGCTGTTATGAGCTTCGGGGGAGCTTTCTTT. It translates to CASSAVMSFGGAFF.

The genes are TRBV28 and TRBJ2-7, with 7 bases fitting TRBD1. The V gene end was trimmed by 4 bases and the J gene end by 7 bases; junction bases not matched to a gene: 19. This CDR3 is 17 amino acids long. Germline CDR1 and CDR2: MDHEN and SYDVKM. The CDR3 sequence: CASSSLLGGGRTGEQYF. In nucleotides, the CDR3 is TGTGCCAGCAGTTCGCTACTAGGGGGCGGCAGGACGGGGGAGCAGTACTTC. The full variable domain, in which reference TRBV28 and TRBJ2-7 provide the parts outside the CDR3, is DVKVTQSSRYLVKRTGEKVFLECVQDMDHENMFWYRQDPGLGLRLIYFSYDVKMKEKGDIPEGYSVSREKKERFSLILESASTNQTSMYLCASSSLLGGGRTGEQYFGPGTRLTVT.

V is TRBV6-5 and J is TRBJ2-2; 10 bases map to TRBD2. Looked up from germline, CDR1 is MNHEY and CDR2 is SVGAGI. This CDR3 region has 15 residues. V dropped 0 bases and J dropped 6; count of bases not matched to a gene: 1. The CDR3 DNA follows: TGTGCCAGCAGTTACTCGAGCGGGAGGGCCGGGGAGCTGTTTTTT. It codes for CASSYSSGRAGELFF.

The chain couples TRBV7-2 to TRBJ2-1; D remains unclear. Germline-derived CDR1 and CDR2 are SGHTA and FQGNSA. This CDR3 is 12 amino acids long. V lost 5 bases and J lost 6, with 8 bases in between. Here the CDR3 reads CASSPNRNEQFF. The DNA of the CDR3 is TGTGCCAGCAGCCCTAATCGCAATGAGCAGTTCTTC.

This clone was found a few times. J is TRBJ1-1 and V is TRBV27; 12 bases fit TRBD1. Germline V gene lookup returns CDR1 MNHEY and CDR2 SMNVEV (reference sequence). The CDR3 runs 13 residues. V shed 8 bases and J 8 bases; nucleotides not matched to a gene: 6. This chain's CDR3 is CASQRDRGREAFF. The CDR3 DNA follows: TGTGCCAGCCAGCGGGACAGGGGGCGCGAAGCTTTCTTT.

The chain couples TRBV19 to TRBJ2-7; 8 nucleotides match TRBD2. The V segment lost 5 bases and the J segment 4 bases; nucleotides outside the gene matches: 4. The CDR3 totals 13 residues. In germline, CDR1 is LNHDA, CDR2 SQIVND (reference sequence). The CDR3 sequence: CASSPGTSYEQYF. In DNA form, the CDR3 reads TGTGCCAGTAGTCCGGGGACTAGTTACGAGCAGTACTTC.

The V gene is TRBV28, the J gene TRBJ2-7, with 8 bases matching TRBD1. The CDR3 consists of 14 residues. With V trimmed by 8 bases and J by 3 bases, 9 bases remained unmatched. Germline V gene lookup returns CDR1 MDHEN and CDR2 SYDVKM. CDR3 coding DNA: TGTGCCAGCGGGGGGACAGGTCAATTCTACGAGCAGTACTTC. Translation: CASGGTGQFYEQYF. The complete variable domain, with remaining parts taken from reference TRBV28 and TRBJ2-7, reads DVKVTQSSRYLVKRTGEKVFLECVQDMDHENMFWYRQDPGLGLRLIYFSYDVKMKEKGDIPEGYSVSREKKERFSLILESASTNQTSMYLCASGGTGQFYEQYFGPGTRLTVT.